What follows are 30 T cell receptor beta chains derived from one specimen sequenced in a study of CD8 T cells in ankylosing spondylitis. TCRdb ran MiXCR on the 5' RACE reads and lists one entry per CDR3 protein. The sample has about 300,000 distinct CDR3 sequences, around 20% seen once. The sequenced material came from blood, either unsorted or a sorted T cell fraction (not recorded which). Receptors were obtained from a female donor with ankylosing spondylitis or in good health (not recorded which).

This clonotype was observed at least ten times. The V and J genes are TRBV7-8 and TRBJ2-2; D is possibly TRBD2 (7 bases). Germline CDR1 reads SGHVS; CDR2 reads FQNEAQ. The CDR3 loop spans 16 amino acids. V was pared by 5 bases and J by 0 bases, with 13 bases between. In DNA, the CDR3 is TGTGCCAGCAGCAGGGGGGGGCAGACGAACACCGGGGAGCTGTTTTTT. Translation: CASSRGGQTNTGELFF.

This clonotype came up a few times. The DNA for the CDR3 is TGTGCCAGCAGATTAACTTATAGGACAAGAAACACTGAAGCTTTCTTT. This codes for CASRLTYRTRNTEAFF. The rearrangement joins TRBV7-9 to TRBJ1-1; possibly TRBD1 for D (5 bases). Germline-derived CDR1 and CDR2 are SEHNR and FQNEAQ (reference sequence). V was pared by 6 bases and J by 2 bases, with 19 bases between. This CDR3 has 16 amino acids.

This clonotype appeared a single time. The CDR3 reads CASFSGPRAYNEQFF. The CDR3 DNA is TGTGCCAGCTTCTCGGGGCCCAGGGCCTACAATGAGCAGTTCTTC. The chain combines TRBV2 with TRBJ2-1; D could derive from TRBD1 or TRBD2 (5 bases each). CDR3 length: 15 amino acids. Per germline, CDR1 SNHLY and CDR2 FYNNEI. V was shortened by 8 bases and J by 2 bases, with 16 bases between the two germline ends.

There are a few counts of this clonotype. The chain employs TRBV9 and TRBJ2-3; no clear D gene. V was clipped by 1 base and J by 5 bases, with 8 bases between them. This CDR3 has 13 amino acids. Germline CDR1 is SGDLS and CDR2 is YYNGEE. Written as DNA, the CDR3 is TGTGCCAGCAGCGTATCCCACCTAGATACGCAGTATTTT. Translation: CASSVSHLDTQYF.

The gene calls are TRBV7-9 and TRBJ2-5; D may be TRBD1 or TRBD2 (5 bases each). This CDR3 region has 14 residues. V was cut by 1 base and J by 5 bases, with 11 bases left in between. Per germline, CDR1 SEHNR and CDR2 FQNEAQ (reference sequence). The CDR3 here is CASSLGTWGETQYF. For the CDR3, the DNA is TGTGCCAGCAGCTTAGGGACCTGGGGGGAGACCCAGTACTTC.

The rearrangement links TRBV18 to TRBJ2-1, with D unresolved. The CDR3 sequence is 16 residues long. V shed 2 bases and J shed 0 bases, with 11 bases lying between them. Germline V gene sequence: CDR1 KGHSH, CDR2 LQKENI. Here the CDR3 DNA reads TGTGCCAGCTCACCATCCTTATCCTCCTCCTACAATGAGCAGTTCTTC. Protein sequence: CASSPSLSSSYNEQFF.

The table lists this clonotype with many counts. A read error may produce the germline difference seen at one junction end. The chain joins TRBV20-1 to TRBJ2-1, with TRBD1 identical over 8 bases. This CDR3 contains 16 residues. Per germline, CDR1 DFQATT and CDR2 SNEGSKA (reference sequence). The CDR3 loop is CSARAEQGQGGRFSSF. CDR3 nucleotides: TGCAGTGCTAGAGCAGAGCAAGGACAGGGAGGTCGGTTTTCTTCTTTC.

Only a few counts were recorded for this clonotype. The chain combines TRBV2 with TRBJ2-1, with 12 bases matching TRBD2. Trimming at V came to 8 bases and at J to 7 bases, leaving 9 bases not matched to a gene. Germline assignment: CDR1 SNHLY and CDR2 FYNNEI. The CDR3 sequence is 15 residues long. The CDR3 DNA sequence: TGTGCCAGCGGGTCTCGGACTAGCGGGACAAATGAGCAGTTCTTC. Translating gives CASGSRTSGTNEQFF.

This chain connects TRBV5-1 to TRBJ1-1; TRBD1 might be the D (5 bases). V gave up 3 bases and J gave up 3 bases, with 12 bases separating them. This CDR3 is built from 14 residues. CDR1 is SGHRS, CDR2 YFSETQ, per germline. CDR3 residues: CASSSRVGDTEAFF. The CDR3 DNA is TGCGCCAGCAGCTCCAGGGTAGGGGACACTGAAGCTTTCTTT.

The rearrangement uses TRBV6-2 or TRBV6-3 and TRBJ1-2, with 10 bases matching TRBD1. The CDR3 runs 16 residues. V was clipped by 6 bases and J by 1 base; unmatched bases: 8. Germline V gives CDR1 MNHEY, CDR2 SVGEGT. The CDR3: CASSHPGTGVNYGYTF. CDR3 sequence (DNA): TGTGCCAGCAGCCATCCCGGGACAGGGGTTAACTATGGCTACACCTTC.

The sample holds a few counts of this clonotype. The rearrangement links TRBV7-9 to TRBJ2-7; a weak D match, TRBD1 (5 bases). The germline V gene encodes CDR1 SEHNR and CDR2 FQNEAQ (reference sequence). The CDR3 length is 16 residues. V shed 5 bases and J shed 3 bases, with 20 bases lying between them. The CDR3: CASSPRPRQGYYEQYF. DNA for the CDR3: TGTGCCAGCAGCCCACGGCCCCGGCAGGGTTACTACGAGCAGTACTTC.

In its sample, this clonotype was seen many times. The rearrangement links TRBV29-1 to TRBJ2-1; D is undetermined. Germline CDR1 SQVTM, CDR2 ANQGSEA. V dropped 5 bases and J dropped 9 bases, with 14 bases sitting between them. This CDR3 is built from 12 residues. Here the CDR3 reads CSVLPFDGEQFF. As DNA, the CDR3 is TGCAGCGTTCTCCCCTTCGATGGTGAGCAGTTCTTC.

The rearrangement joins TRBV24-1 to TRBJ2-1; TRBD2 agrees at 8 bases. V dropped 4 bases and J dropped 4; count of bases not matched to a gene: 8. The CDR3 has 16 amino acids. Germline lookup yields CDR1 KGHDR and CDR2 SFDVKD. The DNA for the CDR3 is TGTGCCACCAGTGACACCGGGGGGGGTTCGTACAATGAGCAGTTCTTC. Translating it yields CATSDTGGGSYNEQFF.

This clonotype has more than one count but fewer than ten. The CDR3 loop is CASSLRTANEQFF. DNA of the CDR3: TGCGCCAGCAGCTTGCGCACCGCAAATGAGCAGTTCTTC. The chain has TRBV5-1 and TRBJ2-1; D is ambiguous. The CDR3 consists of 13 residues. Germline assignment: CDR1 SGHRS and CDR2 YFSETQ. The ends were cut back, 1 base at V and 7 bases at J, with 9 bases in the middle. The variable domain in full, with the rest retrieved from reference TRBV5-1 and TRBJ2-1, is KAGVTQTPRYLIKTRGQQVTLSCSPISGHRSVSWYQQTPGQGLQFLFEYFSETQRNKGNFPGRFSGRQFSNSRSEMNVSTLELGDSALYLCASSLRTANEQFFGPGTRLTVL.

The CDR3 sequence: CASSSGKNFFDEQFF. CDR3 sequence (DNA): TGCGCCAGCAGTTCTGGCAAAAATTTTTTCGATGAGCAGTTCTTC. This sequence joins TRBV4-1 and TRBJ2-1; D remains unclear. V was clipped by 6 bases and J by 8 bases, with 20 bases between them. The CDR3 sequence is 15 residues long. The germline gives CDR1 MGHRA, CDR2 YSYEKL.

The sample holds many counts of this clonotype. In DNA form, the CDR3 reads TGTGCCACCAGCAGAGAAGGTAGCGGGAGGGCCCGCGAGCAGTTCTTC. This sequence encodes CATSREGSGRAREQFF. The chain combines TRBV15 with TRBJ2-1; 11 bases are a match to TRBD2. Unmatched junction bases numbered 8, after V lost 0 bases and J lost 10 bases. The CDR3 extends over 16 amino acids. Germline V gene sequence: CDR1 LNHNV, CDR2 YYDKDF (reference sequence).

The sample holds a few counts of this clonotype. The V call is TRBV15, the J call TRBJ1-4; D is perhaps TRBD1 (5 bases). This CDR3 is 15 amino acids long. Trimming cost V 5 bases and J 7 bases, with 17 bases left between them. Germline loops: CDR1 LNHNV, CDR2 YYDKDF (reference sequence). CDR3 nucleotide sequence: TGTGCCACCAGCGATGGCGGTGTCGGGACTGAAAAACTGTTTTTT. It yields the protein CATSDGGVGTEKLFF.

The chain joins TRBV9 to TRBJ2-1; TRBD2 agrees at 14 bases. Trimming at V came to 0 bases and at J to 10 bases, leaving 6 bases not matched to a gene. The CDR3 spans 16 residues. Germline V gene sequence: CDR1 SGDLS, CDR2 YYNGEE. The CDR3 DNA follows: TGTGCCAGCAGCGTAGGGGGACTAGCGGGAGATCAGGAGCAGTTCTTC. Amino acid sequence: CASSVGGLAGDQEQFF.

This clonotype has a handful of counts. CDR3 in amino acids: CASSVRATSTGELFF. CDR3 bases: TGTGCCAGCAGCGTGAGGGCTACCTCCACCGGGGAGCTGTTTTTT. This rearrangement joins TRBV9 to TRBJ2-2; tentatively, D is TRBD2 (5 bases). V shed 2 bases and J shed 4 bases, with 12 bases lying between them. The CDR3 is 15 residues long. Germline-derived CDR1 and CDR2 are SGDLS and YYNGEE.

This clonotype was counted a few times. The chain carries TRBV7-9 and TRBJ2-4, with a possible D match to TRBD1 (5 bases). Germline V gene lookup returns CDR1 SEHNR and CDR2 FQNEAQ (reference sequence). This CDR3 is built from 16 residues. V was pared by 1 base and J by 3 bases, with 13 bases between. This CDR3 reads CASSLGREGVKNIQYF. The CDR3 region has the DNA TGTGCCAGCAGCTTAGGAAGGGAAGGGGTCAAAAACATTCAGTACTTC. The full variable domain, its missing parts supplied by reference TRBV7-9 and TRBJ2-4, is DTGVSQNPRHKITKRGQNVTFRCDPISEHNRLYWYRQTLGQGPEFLTYFQNEAQLEKSRLLSDRFSAERPKGSFSTLEIQRTEQGDSAMYLCASSLGREGVKNIQYFGAGTRLSVL.

The genes are TRBV7-2 and TRBJ1-2; D unresolved. Per germline, CDR1 SGHTA and CDR2 FQGNSA. The CDR3 has 14 residues. Trimming took 3 bases from V and 8 from J, leaving 16 bases between them. The chain's CDR3 is CASSFADGYGGYTF. The CDR3 DNA sequence: TGTGCCAGCAGCTTTGCTGACGGTTATGGGGGCTACACCTTC.

This clonotype turned up a few times. The chain carries TRBV4-3 and TRBJ2-1; the D is unclear. Germline CDR1 and CDR2: LGHNA and YSLEER. V lost 0 bases to trimming and J lost 7 bases, with 10 bases between them. CDR3 length: 14 residues. The CDR3 is CASSQDLARNEQFF. CDR3 bases: TGCGCCAGCAGCCAAGATTTGGCGCGGAATGAGCAGTTCTTC.

The chain links TRBV10-2 to TRBJ1-6; a possible D gene is TRBD1 (6 bases). The V gene's germline CDR1 is WSHSY and CDR2 SAAADI. Trimming removed 6 bases at V and 7 bases at J, with 16 bases between. The length of the CDR3 is 15 residues. The CDR3, as DNA: TGCGCCAGCAGCTGGGAGGGGGAGGGAAATTCACCCCTCCACTTT. Translated: CASSWEGEGNSPLHF.

V usage is TRBV5-1 and J usage is TRBJ1-2, with D uncertain. Deletions cut 5 bases from V and 2 bases from J, with 13 bases between. This CDR3 has 14 amino acids. Germline CDR1 and CDR2: SGHRS and YFSETQ. The CDR3 protein is CASRPLGPNYGYTF. The CDR3 bases are TGCGCCAGCAGGCCCCTGGGTCCCAACTATGGCTACACCTTC. Based on the CDR3 plus reference TRBV5-1 and TRBJ1-2, the full variable domain is KAGVTQTPRYLIKTRGQQVTLSCSPISGHRSVSWYQQTPGQGLQFLFEYFSETQRNKGNFPGRFSGRQFSNSRSEMNVSTLELGDSALYLCASRPLGPNYGYTFGSGTRLTVV.

In its sample, this clonotype was seen many times. V usage is TRBV6-5 and J usage is TRBJ1-1; 7 bases agree with TRBD1. Germline V lookup: CDR1 MNHEY, CDR2 SVGAGI. V gave up 2 bases and J gave up 5 bases; unmatched junction bases: 8. This CDR3 has 15 residues. The CDR3 DNA reads as TGTGCCAGCAGTTACATAACAGGGGAAGGGACTGAAGCTTTCTTT. Amino acids: CASSYITGEGTEAFF.

J is TRBJ2-1 and V is TRBV5-4; D not certain. Trimming shortened V by 4 bases and J by 16 bases, and 24 bases separated the two germline ends. The CDR3 consists of 14 residues. CDR1 is SGHNT, CDR2 YYREEE, per germline (reference sequence). The CDR3 reads CASSLPGSGPGEFF. The CDR3 DNA is TGTGCCAGCAGCCTTCCCGGGTCCGGGCCCGGTGAATTCTTC. Full variable domain (missing parts from reference TRBV5-4 and TRBJ2-1): ETGVTQSPTHLIKTRGQQVTLRCSSQSGHNTVSWYQQALGQGPQFIFQYYREEENGRGNFPPRFSGLQFPNYSSELNVNALELDDSALYLCASSLPGSGPGEFFGPGTRLTVL.

V is TRBV29-1 and J is TRBJ1-1; weak D call: TRBD1 (5 bases). The germline V and J ends were trimmed by 7 bases and 3 bases, with 18 bases remaining between them. CDR3 length equals 14 residues. Germline V CDR1 and CDR2: SQVTM, ANQGSEA. The CDR3 loop is CSARTGAGHTEAFF. The DNA of the CDR3 is TGCAGCGCCCGCACCGGGGCAGGGCACACTGAAGCTTTCTTT.

The chain couples TRBV6-2 or TRBV6-3 to TRBJ2-2; D remains ambiguous. This CDR3 is 16 amino acids long. The ends were cut back, 2 bases at V and 0 bases at J, with 10 bases in the middle. The V gene's germline CDR1 is MNHEY and CDR2 SVGEGT. The CDR3 coding sequence is TGTGCCAGCAGTTACGATCCAGCGACGAACACCGGGGAGCTGTTTTTT. This encodes CASSYDPATNTGELFF.

CDR3 DNA sequence: TGTGCCTGGAGGTTCCAGGGGACCCCCTATGGCTACACCTTC. Translating gives CAWRFQGTPYGYTF. This chain uses TRBV30 with TRBJ1-2; the D gene is possibly TRBD1 (6 bases). Deletions cut 3 bases from V and 4 bases from J, with 15 bases between. Germline V CDR1 and CDR2: GTSNPN, SVGIG (reference sequence). The length of the CDR3 is 14 residues.

The chain couples TRBV2 to TRBJ2-1; a possible D gene is TRBD2 (6 bases). The germline gives CDR1 SNHLY, CDR2 FYNNEI. V lost 3 bases to trimming and J lost 0 bases, with 9 bases between them. CDR3 size: 15 residues. CDR3 nucleotide sequence: TGTGCCAGCAGTGACAGGAGGGGCTCCTACAATGAGCAGTTCTTC. Translated: CASSDRRGSYNEQFF.